The text below deals with one TCR beta chain. There are 14 residues in the CDR3. Trimming left V 0 bases short and J 4 bases short, with 9 bases between. Germline V gives CDR1 SGHTA, CDR2 FQGNSA. This record belongs to a study of identical twins. TCRdb re-analysed the 5' RACE reads in MiXCR, keeping a single row per CDR3 protein. Of around 480,000 distinct CDR3 sequences detected, over 11% appear once; the ten largest clones hold approximately 1%. The same sample was also studied in work on yellow fever vaccine responses in identical twins.

Input material: CD4+ T cells sorted from blood. The genes are TRBV7-2 and TRBJ2-5, with a tentative D call TRBD2 (5 bases). This clonotype was obtained from a woman aged 18-29 years in good health. The CDR3 loop reads CASSLARLAETQYF. In DNA form, the CDR3 reads TGTGCCAGCAGCTTAGCTCGCCTAGCAGAGACCCAGTACTTC.